This T cell receptor beta chain stems from a study of T cell responses to AZD1222 COVID-19 vaccine. General study points: It should be noted that donors were predominantly white British and more often female, and clonal diversity was possibly underestimated. Without day 14 samples, only post-peak T cell repertoires were studied. Nearly half of spike-specific TCRs reportedly target variant regions that are unmutated in the B.1.351 and B.1.1.7 variants. Seropositive status at baseline applied to only six AZD1222 recipients.

Some clones are missing from TCRdb's copy, which holds only in-frame ones; the method was immunoSEQ multiplex PCR. This sample carries 140,000 to 150,000 clones, approximately 88% of them seen once, and the ten largest clones take roughly 15%. In regard to this clone: Antigen unknown.

The length of the CDR3 is 15 residues. V was trimmed by 3 bases and J by 0 bases, leaving 12 bases between them. Germline values: CDR1 SGHTA, CDR2 FQGNSA. The source is an adult in good health. The sample in question was peripheral blood, obtained on day 0 of AZD1222 vaccination. The chain joins TRBV7-2 to TRBJ2-7, with D perhaps TRBD2 (5 bases). CDR3 in DNA: TGTGCCAGCAGCTTCCTCGACGGACTCTCCTACGAGCAGTACTTC. It encodes CASSFLDGLSYEQYF.